A single sample gave rise to the 29 T cell receptor beta chains below, sequenced in a study of blood T cells in healthy people across ages. A second roughly 7 to 12 cycle PCR used barcoded and J-beta primers. Via MiXCR, TCRdb re-called the 5' RACE reads, giving one row per CDR3 protein. The sample lists hundreds of thousands of distinct CDR3 sequences; around 54% were seen once. Input material: blood. These receptors came from a man between 60 and 70 years old in good health.

CDR3 sequence: CASSLEGAPYFTDTQYF. The DNA of the CDR3 is TGTGCCAGCAGCTTAGAGGGGGCTCCCTACTTCACAGATACGCAGTATTTT. V and J are TRBV13 and TRBJ2-3; 7 bases are shared with TRBD1. The CDR3 contains 17 residues. Germline V gene lookup returns CDR1 PRHDT and CDR2 FYEKMQ (reference sequence). Unmatched junction bases numbered 9, after V lost 1 base and J lost 2 bases.

This clonotype was counted a single time. The V gene is TRBV12-3 or TRBV12-4, the J gene TRBJ2-3; weak D call: TRBD2 (6 bases). The ends were cut back, 6 bases at V and 0 bases at J, with 13 bases in the middle. The CDR3 totals 15 residues. CDR3 sequence reads: CASSLKGLSTDTQYF. CDR3 coding DNA: TGTGCCAGCAGCCTAAAGGGACTTAGCACAGATACGCAGTATTTT.

The chain has TRBV10-3 and TRBJ2-5; possible D gene TRBD2, 6 bases. Germline assignment: CDR1 ENHRY and CDR2 SYGVKD. CDR3 size: 13 residues. The germline V and J ends were trimmed by 3 bases and 2 bases, with 7 bases remaining between them. CDR3 DNA sequence: TGTGCCATCAGTGAACGGGAGCAAGAGACCCAGTACTTC. Its translation is CAISEREQETQYF.

The genes are TRBV7-9 and TRBJ2-1; 8 bases fit TRBD2. Looked up from germline, CDR1 is SEHNR and CDR2 is FQNEAQ (reference sequence). The CDR3 has 15 residues. Trimming removed 5 bases from V and 7 bases from J; junction bases left unmatched: 10. CDR3 loop: CASSPREGGKNEQFF. The CDR3 nucleotides read TGTGCCAGCAGCCCCCGGGAGGGAGGAAAAAATGAGCAGTTCTTC.

The J gene is TRBJ2-1, the V gene TRBV5-1; D possibly corresponds to TRBD1 (7 bases). V lost 1 base and J lost 3, with 17 bases in between. Germline-derived CDR1 and CDR2 are SGHRS and YFSETQ. CDR3 length equals 17 residues. The CDR3 sequence is CASSLNGGQGDYNEQFF. The CDR3 DNA reads TGCGCCAGCAGCTTGAATGGGGGGCAGGGGGACTACAATGAGCAGTTCTTC.

The J gene is TRBJ1-2, the V gene TRBV2, with a weak D call TRBD1 (6 bases). Germline loops: CDR1 SNHLY, CDR2 FYNNEI. The CDR3 has 12 amino acids. V was clipped by 8 bases and J by 4 bases, with 11 bases between them. CDR3: CASFGQLYGYTF. The CDR3 coding sequence is TGTGCCAGCTTCGGACAGCTCTATGGCTACACCTTC.

The sample holds a few counts of this clonotype. The chain employs TRBV24-1 and TRBJ1-2; the D is unclear. The germline gives CDR1 KGHDR, CDR2 SFDVKD. This CDR3 spans 14 amino acids. The germline V and J ends were trimmed by 9 bases and 8 bases, with 21 bases remaining between them. The CDR3: CATCFWFQRTGYTF. The DNA for the CDR3 is TGTGCCACCTGTTTCTGGTTTCAGAGAACCGGCTACACCTTC.

Written as DNA, the CDR3 is TGTGCCAGCAGCTTTAGACGGGTCGGTGAGCAGTTCTTC. Translation: CASSFRRVGEQFF. The chain combines TRBV7-2 with TRBJ2-1, with D uncertain. The V gene's germline CDR1 is SGHTA and CDR2 FQGNSA. V lost 3 bases, J lost 9 bases, and 12 bases lay in between. This CDR3 is built from 13 residues.

This clonotype has just a few counts. V gene TRBV3-1 combines with J gene TRBJ1-5; no clear D gene. CDR1 LGHDT and CDR2 YNNKEL come from the germline V gene (reference sequence). The CDR3 has 15 residues. Trimming removed 1 base from V and 3 bases from J, with 10 bases in between. CDR3 DNA: TGTGCCAGCAGCCAAGCCCCCTCGGCCAATCAGCCCCAGCATTTT. Encoded protein: CASSQAPSANQPQHF.

This clonotype showed up just a few times. The chain is built from TRBV4-2 and TRBJ2-5, with D possibly matching TRBD2 (6 bases). The length of the CDR3 is 16 residues. Trimming shortened V by 0 bases and J by 6 bases, and 17 bases separated the two germline ends. Per the germline V gene, CDR1 is LGHNA and CDR2 is YNFKEQ. CDR3 region: CASSQDPGGEEKTQYF. CDR3 sequence (DNA): TGTGCCAGCAGCCAAGATCCAGGAGGGGAAGAGAAGACCCAGTACTTC.

Here the CDR3 reads CASSHNRAGEQFF. The CDR3 DNA is TGTGCCAGCAGCCATAATAGGGCGGGTGAGCAGTTCTTC. This chain connects TRBV13 to TRBJ2-1; TRBD2 is a possible D gene (5 bases). Germline V gives CDR1 PRHDT, CDR2 FYEKMQ (reference sequence). This CDR3 region has 13 residues. V was pared by 5 bases and J by 9 bases, with 14 bases between.

This chain links TRBV7-9 with TRBJ1-2; D possibly corresponds to TRBD1 (5 bases). There are 16 residues in the CDR3. Germline CDR1 SEHNR, CDR2 FQNEAQ (reference sequence). The V end lost 6 bases, the J end lost 5 bases, and 22 bases lay between the germline ends. CDR3 bases: TGTGCCAGCAGTTATGATCTGGACACCCTCGCTTATGGCTACACCTTC. Protein sequence: CASSYDLDTLAYGYTF.

This clonotype is a singleton in its sample. The V and J genes are TRBV20-1 and TRBJ2-7, with D uncertain. In germline, CDR1 is DFQATT, CDR2 SNEGSKA (reference sequence). The CDR3 has 13 residues. The ends were cut back, 6 bases at V and 0 bases at J, with 12 bases in the middle. CDR3: CSAFARTSYEQYF. The DNA of the CDR3 is TGCAGTGCATTTGCCAGGACCTCCTACGAGCAGTACTTC.

This clonotype was detected a few times. This rearrangement joins TRBV29-1 to TRBJ2-7; D possibly uses TRBD1 or TRBD2 (5 bases each). Trimming removed 1 base from V and 1 base from J, with 14 bases in between. The CDR3 contains 15 residues. CDR1 SQVTM and CDR2 ANQGSEA come from the germline V gene. The CDR3 protein is CSVEGGIQGSYEQYF. CDR3 coding DNA: TGCAGCGTTGAAGGGGGGATCCAAGGTTCCTACGAGCAGTACTTC.

This clonotype turned up a few times. The chain couples TRBV7-2 to TRBJ2-7; 14 nucleotides match TRBD2. Germline V gene lookup returns CDR1 SGHTA and CDR2 FQGNSA. V was pared by 5 bases and J by 4 bases, with 4 bases of the junction left unmatched. The CDR3 totals 15 residues. DNA for the CDR3: TGTGCCAGCAGCCTCCGACTAGCGGGGGGGTACGAGCAGTACTTC. Encoded protein: CASSLRLAGGYEQYF.

This clonotype was seen a few times. The chain links TRBV7-6 to TRBJ2-4; 11 nucleotides align to TRBD2. The DNA end lines up better with TRBJ2-7; the J call may be wrong. CDR1 SGHVS and CDR2 FNYEAQ come from the germline V gene. The CDR3 length is 16 residues. The CDR3 protein is CASSFSGGAGVYEQYF. DNA of the CDR3: TGTGCCAGCAGCTTTAGCGGGGGGGCCGGAGTCTACGAGCAGTACTTC.

This clonotype is medium-sized in the sample. This chain connects TRBV3-1 to TRBJ1-6, with 8 bases lining up with TRBD1. The J segment lost 7 bases and the V segment lost 1 base, leaving 3 bases of the junction unmatched. The germline V gene encodes CDR1 LGHDT and CDR2 YNNKEL (reference sequence). The CDR3 covers 15 residues. CDR3 sequence reads: CASSQVGQGNSPLHF. The DNA of the CDR3 is TGTGCCAGCAGCCAAGTCGGACAGGGAAATTCACCCCTCCACTTT.

This clonotype was detected a few times. This CDR3 reads CASSLTSGQPNEKLFF. The CDR3 nucleotides read TGTGCCAGCAGCTTAACTTCGGGACAGCCAAATGAAAAACTGTTTTTT. This sequence joins TRBV7-2 and TRBJ1-4; 7 nucleotides agree with TRBD1. The CDR3 spans 16 residues. From germline, CDR1 is SGHTA and CDR2 FQGNSA. After removal of 2 bases from V and 5 bases from J, the junction contained 8 bases not matched to a gene. The variable domain in full, completed from reference TRBV7-2 and TRBJ1-4, reads GAGVSQSPSNKVTEKGKDVELRCDPISGHTALYWYRQSLGQGLEFLIYFQGNSAPDKSGLPSDRFSAERTGGSVSTLTIQRTQQEDSAVYLCASSLTSGQPNEKLFFGSGTQLSVL.

The chain links TRBV13 to TRBJ1-1, with TRBD1 as a possible D gene (6 bases). Trimming removed 2 bases at V and 6 bases at J, with 10 bases between. The length of the CDR3 is 13 residues. Germline loops: CDR1 PRHDT, CDR2 FYEKMQ (reference sequence). The CDR3 is CASSLNREAEAFF. In DNA, the CDR3 is TGTGCCAGCAGCTTAAACAGGGAGGCTGAAGCTTTCTTT.

The genes are TRBV7-2 and TRBJ2-1; the D gene could be TRBD1 or TRBD2 (6 bases each). CDR1 and CDR2 from the germline V gene are SGHTA and FQGNSA. V dropped 4 bases and J dropped 8 bases, with 15 bases sitting between them. The CDR3 is made up of 14 amino acids. The CDR3 region has the DNA TGTGCCAGCAGCTCTACAGGGACTGTAGATGAGCAGTTCTTC. Translating gives CASSSTGTVDEQFF.

V is TRBV29-1 and J is TRBJ1-2; D not resolved. Between the trimmed V and J ends, which lost 1 base and 4 bases, there was a span of 16 bases. This CDR3 contains 15 residues. CDR1 is SQVTM and CDR2 is ANQGSEA in the germline V gene. The CDR3 protein is CSVEGPGSFLYGYTF. The CDR3 DNA reads TGCAGCGTTGAAGGCCCCGGCAGCTTTCTCTATGGCTACACCTTC.

The gene calls are TRBV18 and TRBJ1-1; the D gene is possibly TRBD1 (6 bases). The CDR3 spans 15 residues. V gave up 5 bases and J gave up 0 bases, with 13 bases separating them. Germline V gives CDR1 KGHSH, CDR2 LQKENI. Written as DNA, the CDR3 is TGTGCCAGCTCATCTGCGACAGGTATGAACACTGAAGCTTTCTTT. The encoded protein is CASSSATGMNTEAFF.

The rearrangement uses TRBV10-3 and TRBJ1-1; the D is unclear. This CDR3 is 13 amino acids long. The V end was cut by 2 bases, the J end by 4 bases, with 8 bases between. Germline CDR1 and CDR2: ENHRY and SYGVKD. The CDR3, as DNA: TGTGCCATCAGTGAGCATGGGAGCACTGAAGCTTTCTTT. Translated: CAISEHGSTEAFF.

This sequence joins TRBV3-1 and TRBJ1-2; unclear D gene. CDR3 length equals 15 residues. The germline V gene encodes CDR1 LGHDT and CDR2 YNNKEL (reference sequence). V lost 0 bases, J lost 4 bases, and 12 bases lay in between. In DNA, the CDR3 is TGTGCCAGCAGCCAAGACGCCGGAACGGTCTATGGCTACACCTTC. It is translated as CASSQDAGTVYGYTF.

V and J are TRBV7-2 and TRBJ1-1, with 10 bases matching TRBD1. Trimming cost V 5 bases and J 1 base; bases outside gene matches: 10. Germline V gene data show CDR1 as SGHTA and CDR2 as FQGNSA. This CDR3 spans 17 amino acids. CDR3 DNA sequence: TGTGCCAGCAGCCTGGGGGGGACAGGGGTTCGGAACACTGAAGCTTTCTTT. It yields the protein CASSLGGTGVRNTEAFF.

In the case of this clonotype: A much larger clone sits a single nucleotide away, making a read error possible. This chain joins TRBV7-2 and TRBJ1-4; D perhaps matches TRBD1 (5 bases). Germline CDR1 reads SGHTA; CDR2 reads FQGNSA. CDR3 length: 13 residues. CDR3 loop: CVSSRQHNEKLFF. As DNA, the CDR3 is TGTGTCAGCAGCCGACAGCATAATGAAAAACTGTTTTTT.

This chain links TRBV7-9 with TRBJ2-3; D might be TRBD2 (5 bases). CDR1 SEHNR and CDR2 FQNEAQ come from the germline V gene (reference sequence). The CDR3 sequence is 13 residues long. V was trimmed by 5 bases and J by 4 bases, leaving 10 bases between them. CDR3 region: CASSVRGADTQYF. For the CDR3, the DNA is TGTGCCAGCAGCGTACGGGGTGCAGATACGCAGTATTTT.

The chain links TRBV12-3 or TRBV12-4 to TRBJ2-3; 8 positions match TRBD1. V shed 2 bases, J shed 5 bases, and the junction held 6 bases outside the gene matches. This CDR3 has 15 amino acids. The CDR3 DNA is TGTGCCAGCAGTTTACGCAGGGGGCGAGAAGATACGCAGTATTTT. It encodes CASSLRRGREDTQYF.

J is TRBJ2-5 and V is TRBV14; no firm D call. The germline gives CDR1 SGHDN, CDR2 FVKESK. Between the trimmed V and J ends, which lost 4 bases and 11 bases, there was a span of 23 bases. The CDR3 has 15 residues. For the CDR3, the DNA is TGTGCCAGCAGCCGGATGCTCGAGCCACTTAATGAGCAGTACTTC. Its translation: CASSRMLEPLNEQYF.